This passage covers 21 T cell receptor beta chains from one sample sequenced in a study of blood T cell repertoires in COVID-19. Profiling relied on immunoSEQ multiplex PCR, and the TCRdb table lists in-frame clones only, not all of them. The top ten hold 1% of the sample, which has around 340,000 clones, approximately 91% seen once. Sequencing used PBMCs or T cells enriched from blood (not recorded which). The origin of the receptors is a woman aged 25 to 39 who had been exposed to COVID-19.

This chain connects TRBV7-6 to TRBJ1-6; D is unclear. V shed 5 bases and J shed 5 bases, with 4 bases lying between them. The CDR3 spans 12 residues. The V gene's germline CDR1 is SGHVS and CDR2 FNYEAQ. CDR3 sequence (DNA): TGTGCCAGCAGCCAAAATAATTCACCCCTCCACTTT. It translates to CASSQNNSPLHF. Together with reference TRBV7-6 and TRBJ1-6, the CDR3 gives the full variable domain: GAGVSQSPRYKVTKRGQDVALRCDPISGHVSLYWYRQALGQGPEFLTYFNYEAQQDKSGLPNDRFSAERPEGSISTLTIQRTEQRDSAMYRCASSQNNSPLHFGNGTRLTVT.

This clone was detected only once. The chain links TRBV7-8 to TRBJ2-7; TRBD2 aligns across 7 bases. Per germline, CDR1 SGHVS and CDR2 FQNEAQ. V shed 5 bases, J shed 3 bases, and the junction held 13 bases outside the gene matches. This CDR3 contains 16 residues. CDR3 loop: CASSPAGLAVFYEQYF. The CDR3 DNA sequence: TGTGCCAGCAGCCCAGCCGGCCTAGCGGTATTCTACGAGCAGTACTTC.

The chain employs TRBV10-2 and TRBJ1-2, with 10 bases fitting TRBD1. The CDR3 loop spans 14 amino acids. CDR1 WSHSY and CDR2 SAAADI come from the germline V gene. The trim removed 0 bases at V and 8 bases at J, leaving 3 bases unmatched. CDR3 DNA sequence: TGCGCCAGCAGTGAGTCGGGACAGGGGTACGGCTACACCTTC. The encoded protein is CASSESGQGYGYTF.

V and J are TRBV6-5 and TRBJ2-7, with TRBD2 as a possible D gene (6 bases). Germline-derived CDR1 and CDR2 are MNHEY and SVGAGI. The CDR3 contains 14 residues. The V end lost 5 bases, the J end lost 0 bases, and 11 bases lay between the germline ends. The CDR3 sequence: CASSPLADSYEQYF. The CDR3 DNA is TGTGCCAGCAGTCCCTTAGCGGACTCCTACGAGCAGTACTTC.

The chain combines TRBV27 with TRBJ1-6; a possible D gene is TRBD1 (6 bases). Trimming took 6 bases from V and 8 from J, leaving 14 bases between them. Looked up from germline, CDR1 is MNHEY and CDR2 is SMNVEV (reference sequence). CDR3 length equals 14 residues. CDR3 residues: CASRSTGSHSPLHF. In DNA form, the CDR3 reads TGTGCCAGCAGGAGTACAGGGTCCCATTCACCCCTCCACTTT.

J is TRBJ2-7 and V is TRBV7-9, with D hard to call. Deletions cut 2 bases from V and 7 bases from J, with 12 bases between. The CDR3 spans 13 residues. Per the germline V gene, CDR1 is SEHNR and CDR2 is FQNEAQ (reference sequence). The CDR3: CASSLSSVGEQYF. The CDR3 nucleotides read TGTGCCAGCAGCTTAAGCAGCGTCGGGGAGCAGTACTTC.

The chain uses TRBV7-2 and TRBJ2-1; 7 bases are a match to TRBD2. Germline loops: CDR1 SGHTA, CDR2 FQGNSA. J lost 6 bases, V lost 6 bases, and 11 bases had no gene match. The CDR3 runs to 15 residues. The DNA for the CDR3 is TGTGCCAGCAGATTGCCGGGACTACCCTCCAATGAGCAGTTCTTC. Amino acids: CASRLPGLPSNEQFF.

The gene calls are TRBV18 and TRBJ1-4, with 9 bases lining up with TRBD1. The CDR3 is 14 amino acids. The J segment lost 6 bases and the V segment lost 1 base, leaving 0 bases of the junction unmatched. Germline V gene lookup returns CDR1 KGHSH and CDR2 LQKENI. The CDR3 region has the DNA TGTGCCAGCTCACCACGGACAGGGGATGAAAAACTGTTTTTT. Protein: CASSPRTGDEKLFF.

The V call is TRBV5-1, the J call TRBJ2-3, with 11 bases matching TRBD2. The CDR3 totals 15 residues. The germline V gene encodes CDR1 SGHRS and CDR2 YFSETQ. The J segment lost 3 bases and the V segment lost 6 bases, leaving 6 bases of the junction unmatched. CDR3 sequence (DNA): TGCGCCAGCAAACCCGGGACTAGCGGAACAGATACGCAGTATTTT. Translation: CASKPGTSGTDTQYF.

The V call is TRBV7-8, the J call TRBJ2-7, with D unclear. Germline CDR1 is SGHVS and CDR2 is FQNEAQ. This CDR3 comprises 13 residues. The V end lost 0 bases, the J end lost 6 bases, and 9 bases lay between the germline ends. For the CDR3, the DNA is TGTGCCAGCAGCTTAGCGTTCCCTCTCGAGCAGTACTTC. Its protein is CASSLAFPLEQYF. Filled out from reference TRBV7-8 and TRBJ2-7, the complete variable domain reads GAGVSQSPRYKVAKRGQDVALRCDPISGHVSLFWYQQALGQGPEFLTYFQNEAQLDKSGLPSDRFFAERPEGSVSTLKIQRTQQEDSAVYLCASSLAFPLEQYFGPGTRLTVT.

The chain is built from TRBV9 and TRBJ2-1, with a possible D match to TRBD2 (6 bases). Germline-derived CDR1 and CDR2 are SGDLS and YYNGEE. This CDR3 has 15 amino acids. V was trimmed by 0 bases and J by 7 bases, leaving 14 bases between them. The CDR3 region is CASSVAGRDRNEQFF. The DNA of the CDR3 is TGTGCCAGCAGCGTAGCTGGGCGGGATAGGAATGAGCAGTTCTTC.

V usage is TRBV10-2 and J usage is TRBJ2-3, with TRBD1 as a possible D gene (6 bases). V was shortened by 3 bases and J by 2 bases, with 12 bases between the two germline ends. The CDR3 extends over 15 amino acids. Per the germline V gene, CDR1 is WSHSY and CDR2 is SAAADI. The CDR3 DNA sequence: TGCGCCAGCAGTGACACAGACAGGCCCACAGATACGCAGTATTTT. It specifies CASSDTDRPTDTQYF.

The chain is built from TRBV25-1 and TRBJ1-6, with 8 positions matching TRBD1. V gave up 6 bases and J gave up 9 bases; unmatched junction bases: 10. The germline V gene encodes CDR1 MGHDK and CDR2 SYGVNS. The length of the CDR3 is 15 residues. CDR3 nucleotide sequence: TGTGCCAGCAGCCACAGGGGGGGCAATTCTTCACCCCTCCACTTT. Its translation: CASSHRGGNSSPLHF.

The genes are TRBV7-9 and TRBJ2-7, with 9 bases aligning to TRBD2. V gave up 4 bases and J gave up 6 bases; unmatched junction bases: 13. Germline lookup yields CDR1 SEHNR and CDR2 FQNEAQ (reference sequence). This CDR3 comprises 16 residues. The CDR3 spells CASSSRTGTSSREQYF. As DNA, the CDR3 is TGTGCCAGCAGCTCCCGGACCGGGACTAGCTCTCGCGAGCAGTACTTC.

This clone was observed a few times. The chain recombines TRBV19 with TRBJ2-1; 8 nucleotides align to TRBD2. Germline lookup yields CDR1 LNHDA and CDR2 SQIVND (reference sequence). CDR3 size: 12 residues. V lost 7 bases to trimming and J lost 4 bases; unmatched junction nucleotides: 0. In DNA form, the CDR3 reads TGTGCCAGTACTAGCGGGTACAATGAGCAGTTCTTC. Its translation: CASTSGYNEQFF.

The chain has TRBV28 and TRBJ2-7; D possibly corresponds to TRBD2 (5 bases). Trimming removed 4 bases at V and 2 bases at J, with 15 bases between. The CDR3 spans 15 residues. Germline CDR1 is MDHEN and CDR2 is SYDVKM. The CDR3 region has the DNA TGTGCCAGCAGTTCGGGGTCGGCGTTAACCTACGAGCAGTACTTC. Protein sequence: CASSSGSALTYEQYF.

The rearrangement links TRBV9 to TRBJ2-7; 8 nucleotides agree with TRBD1. The germline V gene encodes CDR1 SGDLS and CDR2 YYNGEE. The length of the CDR3 is 13 residues. J was trimmed by 7 bases and V by 5 bases; bases with no gene match: 8. CDR3 amino acids: CASSQTGGGEQYF. Written as DNA, the CDR3 is TGTGCCAGCAGTCAAACAGGGGGTGGGGAGCAGTACTTC.

This clone appeared a few times. The chain carries TRBV30 and TRBJ1-1, with 7 bases identical to TRBD1. This CDR3 is built from 13 residues. CDR1 is GTSNPN and CDR2 is SVGIG in the germline V gene (reference sequence). Trimming at V came to 3 bases and at J to 4 bases, leaving 5 bases not matched to a gene. The CDR3 reads CAWREGGGTEAFF. DNA for the CDR3: TGTGCCTGGAGGGAAGGGGGCGGCACTGAAGCTTTCTTT.

The chain couples TRBV6-5 to TRBJ1-5, with a possible D match to TRBD1 (5 bases). This CDR3 comprises 15 residues. Germline V CDR1 and CDR2: MNHEY, SVGAGI. Trimming removed 2 bases from V and 2 bases from J, with 10 bases in between. CDR3 in amino acids: CASSYRGRGNQPQHF. As DNA, the CDR3 is TGTGCCAGCAGTTACAGGGGTCGGGGCAATCAGCCCCAGCATTTT.

This clone appeared a few times. V and J are TRBV27 and TRBJ2-7; TRBD1 agrees at 8 bases. The V and J ends lost 4 bases and 3 bases, in that order; junction bases with no gene match: 11. There are 16 residues in the CDR3. Germline CDR1 reads MNHEY; CDR2 reads SMNVEV (reference sequence). CDR3 DNA sequence: TGTGCCAGCAGTTCACTCGGACAGGGTCGCATCTACGAGCAGTACTTC. Translated: CASSSLGQGRIYEQYF.

This clone was found once. CDR3 sequence: CASSRTGGYDYGYTF. Here the CDR3 DNA reads TGTGCCAGCAGTAGGACAGGGGGCTATGACTATGGCTACACCTTC. The rearrangement uses TRBV6-5 and TRBJ1-2; the match to TRBD1 covers 11 bases. The trim removed 5 bases at V and 3 bases at J, leaving 5 bases unmatched. CDR1 and CDR2 (germline): MNHEY, SVGAGI. The CDR3 contains 15 residues.